A few counts support the clone carrying this T cell receptor beta chain. The antigen is undetermined. Using its own MiXCR run on the reads, TCRdb lists one record per CDR3 protein. The table lists over 100,000 distinct CDR3 sequences, approximately 28% of them singletons, with roughly 81% in the top ten. This sample was included in a study of T cell repertoires in cytomegalovirus infection. Across the whole study: Epitope selection comprised recently identified HLA-C-restricted CMV epitopes and well-studied HLA-B-restricted CMV epitopes. Regarding the study as a whole: There were HLA-C-restricted CMV-specific TCR beta clonotypes dominating the ex vivo response.

V was cut by 8 bases and J by 4 bases, with 20 bases left in between. The CDR3 has 15 residues. Germline V gives CDR1 MGHDK, CDR2 SYGVNS. The TCR comes from a human donor in good health (CMV status not recorded). Some clones in this sample may be carry-over from other donors' samples. Here the sequenced sample was CD8+ T cells from cultured PBMCs, taken from culture after CMV antigen stimulation. The chain employs TRBV25-1 and TRBJ1-2, with D maybe TRBD1 (5 bases). CDR3 sequence: CASGDLRTQFYGYTF. The CDR3 DNA sequence: TGTGCCAGCGGGGACCTTCGGACGCAGTTCTATGGCTACACCTTC.